Given below is one T cell receptor beta chain in context. The antigen it recognizes is unknown. No per-base quality is available; no much larger clone lies one base away. TCRbeta CDR3 regions were immunosequenced from genomic DNA with the immunoSEQ Assay. Genomic DNA was amplified by bias-controlled multiplex PCR before high-throughput sequencing. From the authors' description of their analysis: To quantify the absolute abundance of each unique TCRbeta CDR3 region, the sequences were collapsed and filtered. Clonality, defined as 1 minus Pielou's evenness, was calculated using only productive rearrangements. A previously published method was used to identify clones with significantly greater frequencies in on-treatment samples than in baseline samples. Held by TCRdb, this immuneACCESS table contains in-frame sequences only and omits some clones. Under half of the omission traces to an unresolved V gene where checked; the cause of the rest is unknown. V and J calls plus clone size are reproduced from that table; the DNA served to infer D and trimming. The sample table shows roughly 29,000 clones, and 75% to 85% are seen once. The ten largest clones represent around 16% of the sample.

The germline V and J ends show losses of 6 bases and 1 base respectively, and no gene match explains 3 bases of the junction. CDR1 SGHTA and CDR2 FQGNSA are derived from the germline V gene. Taken from cysteine to phenylalanine, the CDR3 has 14 residues. Only CDR3 DNA remains: 42 bases, in frame from the first base. The data stem from a study of sequential checkpoint blockade in melanoma (dated by TCRdb to between 2018 and 2021). Some background on the complete study: In a 1:1 randomization, patients received either first-line nivolumab then ipilimumab (arm A) or ipilimumab then nivolumab (arm B). Both trial sequences were followed by maintenance nivolumab. What the research found in general, with its limitations: The response-prediction model combining TCR metrics and mutation burden needs validation in larger, independent patient cohorts.

The treatment or condition label, as the study defines it: randomized to nivolumab then ipilimumab (arm A) or the reverse (arm B). None of the trial patients had been given prior DNA-damaging chemotherapy. Thawed PBMCs were sorted on a FACS Aria II flow cytometer to isolate live CD3+CD8+ cells negative for CD19 and CD56. The samples were obtained from melanoma patients enrolled in CheckMate 064, an open-label, randomized phase II trial testing sequential checkpoint blockade. Leukapheresis was used to collect peripheral blood mononuclear cells, which were then purified with Ficoll-Paque and frozen in human serum with roughly 10% DMSO. Immediately after sorting, the purity of sorted blood CD3+CD8+ cells was verified to be >95%, after which DNA was extracted.

The clonotype was recovered from a human donor with melanoma. The source was CD8+ T cells sorted from blood (inferred from file names), collected from a patient given nivolumab and ipilimumab in sequence. Here the chain combines TRBV7-2 and TRBJ2-4; 7 central nucleotides agree with TRBD2. The nucleotide sequence is TGTGCCAGCAGTGGGGAGGGGGCCAAAAACATTCAGTACTTC. Translated, it reads CASSGEGAKNIQYF.